Below, 12 T cell receptor beta chains from the same sample are listed, as sequenced in a study of blood T cell repertoires in COVID-19 (dated by TCRdb to between 2020 and 2021). The receptor library was made with the immunoSEQ multiplex PCR assay. Not all clones reach the TCRdb copy of this immuneACCESS table, which keeps in-frame sequences only. Checked studies attribute under half of the gap to unresolved V genes and leave the rest unexplained. Here the sample has 65,000 to 100,000 clones; approximately 80% occur a single time. The ten largest clones take up roughly 16% of the sample. Material: peripheral blood. Receptor source: an elderly woman with acute or convalescent COVID-19.

The CDR3 loop reads CARSLVSGGSTDTQYF. The CDR3 nucleotides are TGTGCCAGAAGCTTAGTGAGCGGGGGGAGCACAGATACGCAGTATTTT. The chain carries TRBV7-5 and TRBJ2-3; the table assigns TRBD2, which was not confirmed against the DNA. TRBV7-5 corresponds to a pseudogene. CDR3 length: 16 residues.

The table lists this clone with a count of one. The genes are TRBV6-4 and TRBJ2-1, with 8 bases fitting TRBD2. From germline, CDR1 is MRHNA and CDR2 SNTAGT. V lost 4 bases to trimming and J lost 5 bases; unmatched junction nucleotides: 10. The CDR3 is 16 residues long. The CDR3 reads CASSVRGRGVNNEQFF. In nucleotides, the CDR3 is TGTGCCAGCAGTGTCAGAGGGCGGGGGGTTAACAATGAGCAGTTCTTC.

This clone has only one observation. V gene TRBV5-8 combines with J gene TRBJ2-7; 8 bases fit TRBD1. The CDR3 contains 14 residues. From germline, CDR1 is SGHTS and CDR2 YDEGEE. V trimming: 0 bases; J trimming: 4 bases; junction bases outside the gene matches: 3. The CDR3 coding sequence is TGTGCCAGCAGCTTGGAGGGACAGGTTTACGAGCAGTACTTC. As protein: CASSLEGQVYEQYF.

The V and J genes are TRBV20-1 and TRBJ1-4, with D unclear. The V gene lost 6 bases and the J gene lost 8 bases, with 10 bases spanning the gap. Germline CDR1 is DFQATT and CDR2 is SNEGSKA (reference sequence). The CDR3 extends over 11 amino acids. The CDR3 spells CSAPLLEKLFF. For the CDR3, the DNA is TGCAGTGCCCCTCTTTTAGAAAAACTGTTTTTT.

This sequence joins TRBV5-8 and TRBJ1-5; D perhaps matches TRBD1 (5 bases). Per germline, CDR1 SGHTS and CDR2 YDEGEE. This CDR3 is 16 amino acids long. The V gene lost 2 bases and the J gene lost 1 base, with 13 bases spanning the gap. The CDR3 spells CASSFQGSGSNQPQHF. CDR3 DNA sequence: TGTGCCAGCAGCTTTCAGGGATCTGGGAGCAATCAGCCCCAGCATTTT.

CDR3 region: CASSSPGLAGGPDQDEQFF. The CDR3 bases are TGTGCCAGCAGCTCCCCGGGGCTAGCGGGGGGACCGGATCAGGATGAGCAGTTCTTC. The V call is TRBV11-3, the J call TRBJ2-1, with 11 bases fitting TRBD2. Trimming took 4 bases from V and 8 from J; bases not matched to a gene: 19. Germline values: CDR1 SGHNT, CDR2 YENEEA. This CDR3 has 19 residues.

The rearrangement uses TRBV10-3 and TRBJ2-1, with 7 bases identical to TRBD1. Germline V gene sequence: CDR1 ENHRY, CDR2 SYGVKD. The CDR3 contains 18 residues. The V segment lost 6 bases and the J segment 5 bases; nucleotides outside the gene matches: 19. The CDR3 bases are TGTGCCATCAGGCCCCAGGGAACCGGGACAGCGGTTAACAATGAGCAGTTCTTC. This codes for CAIRPQGTGTAVNNEQFF.

V gene TRBV9 combines with J gene TRBJ1-4; D uncertain. V lost 4 bases to trimming and J lost 2 bases, with 9 bases between them. The germline V gene has CDR1 SGDLS and CDR2 YYNGEE. This CDR3 has 14 amino acids. CDR3 coding DNA: TGTGCCAGCAGCCCCTCTACCACTAATGAAAAACTGTTTTTT. This translates into CASSPSTTNEKLFF.

This chain links TRBV19 with TRBJ1-1; 7 nucleotides line up with TRBD1. Unmatched junction bases numbered 1, after V lost 5 bases and J lost 1 base. CDR1 is LNHDA, CDR2 SQIVND, per germline (reference sequence). The length of the CDR3 is 13 residues. The CDR3 nucleotides read TGTGCCAGTAGTGGGGACAGGAACACTGAAGCTTTCTTT. Translated, it gives CASSGDRNTEAFF.

The chain has TRBV9 and TRBJ1-4; D remains ambiguous. The CDR3 is 14 residues long. Germline CDR1 reads SGDLS; CDR2 reads YYNGEE. The V end lost 4 bases, the J end lost 12 bases, and 19 bases lay between the germline ends. CDR3 nucleotide sequence: TGTGCCAGCAGCCCAGGCGGATGGGAGGTTGAACTGTTTTTT. This encodes CASSPGGWEVELFF.

The rearrangement uses TRBV5-1 and TRBJ2-3; 10 nucleotides line up with TRBD1. The germline V gene encodes CDR1 SGHRS and CDR2 YFSETQ. CDR3 size: 16 residues. J gave up 4 bases and V 3 bases, and 8 bases lay outside the gene matches. The CDR3 is CASSSGDRGRADTQYF. The CDR3 DNA is TGCGCCAGCAGCTCCGGGGACAGGGGTCGGGCAGATACGCAGTATTTT.

As to this clone: Other DNA sequences in this sample translate to the same CDR3. The gene calls are TRBV9 and TRBJ2-3; 8 nucleotides align to TRBD1. Unmatched junction bases numbered 1, after V lost 0 bases and J lost 1 base. CDR1 and CDR2 from the germline V gene are SGDLS and YYNGEE. CDR3 length equals 15 residues. The CDR3 sequence: CASSVVGQGTDTQYF. The CDR3, as DNA: TGTGCCAGCAGCGTAGTGGGACAGGGCACAGATACGCAGTATTTT.